The present TCR beta chain was sequenced within a study of T cell changes during pregnancy in multiple sclerosis. Generated by immunoSEQ multiplex PCR, the TCRdb table keeps only in-frame clones and is missing some. The data hold about 77,000 clones, with 89% observed a single time. The CDR3 extends over 16 amino acids. Germline CDR1 and CDR2: MNHEY and SVGAGI. V lost 3 bases and J lost 3; bases outside the gene matches: 4. The input for sequencing was peripheral blood, taken before pregnancy. The V call is TRBV6-5, the J call TRBJ2-7; 14 nucleotides line up with TRBD2. This clonotype was sampled from a female donor with multiple sclerosis, enrolled in a pregnancy study. The CDR3 nucleotides read TGTGCCAGCAGTTATGGGACTAGCGGGGGCTACTACGAGCAGTACTTC. Translation gives CASSYGTSGGYYEQYF.